This T cell receptor (beta chain) was observed in a study of Graves' ophthalmopathy and Graves' hyperthyroidism. The study's findings and limits: Discrimination between ophthalmopathy and stable hyperthyroidism by a 13-signature model showed about 88% sensitivity and about 80% specificity.

With V trimmed by 2 bases and J by 0 bases, 10 bases remained unmatched. CDR1 is MNHEY and CDR2 is SMNVEV in the germline V gene (reference sequence). The CDR3 length is 20 residues. The table lists this clonotype with many counts. Its matching antigen is unknown. The study amplified TCR beta CDR3 regions using RNA transcripts. RT-PCR with HTBI primers came first, then second-round multiplex PCR. TCRdb passed the multiplex PCR reads through MiXCR, listing each CDR3 protein once. The table includes over 450,000 distinct CDR3 sequences, roughly an eighth detected once. V usage is TRBV27 and J usage is TRBJ2-7; 16 positions agree with TRBD2. The sequence derives from a woman aged 25 to 45 with Graves' ophthalmopathy. The specimen was blood. CDR3 DNA: TGTGCCAGCAGTTTAAGGGGGGGACTAGCGGGAGGGCCCCGCTCCTACGAGCAGTACTTC. It specifies CASSLRGGLAGGPRSYEQYF.